A selection of T cell receptor beta chains follows, all from one sample in a study of shared clonotypes between healthy human individuals. Method: immunoSEQ multiplex PCR; TCRdb's copy keeps in-frame clones and lacks some. The repertoire holds hundreds of thousands of clones, with about 95% as singletons. Sequenced sample: naive CD4+ T cells sorted from blood. These receptors all come from a young woman in good health. Both conserved end residues are part of each CDR3. The D gene is left open where the match is weak. Clone size is shown for a subset of rows, as once, few, many or a class of expanded clone.

J	V	D	size	DNA	CDR3
TRBJ2-1	TRBV5-5	.	.	TGTGCCAGCAGCTTCCGGGGCAAAGAGCAGTTCTTC	CASSFRGKEQFF
TRBJ2-7	TRBV6-1	TRBD1	.	TGTGCCAGCAGGGAACGGTACTCCGGGACAGGAAAATACGAGCAGTACTTC	CASRERYSGTGKYEQYF
TRBJ2-2	TRBV18	.	.	TGTGCCAGCTCATCTTCGGAGGCTGGAGTCGGGGAGCTGTTTTTT	CASSSSEAGVGELFF
TRBJ2-2	TRBV10-1	TRBD2	.	TGCGCCAGCAGTCCCGGGACTAGCGTTAGCACCGGGGAGCTGTTTTTT	CASSPGTSVSTGELFF
TRBJ2-5	TRBV4-2	.	.	TGTGCCAGCAGCTTGGATATGGGGGGCACTTACCAAGAGACCCAGTACTTC	CASSLDMGGTYQETQYF
TRBJ1-6	TRBV13	TRBD1	.	TGTGCCAGCAGCTTTGCCCGGACAGGGTGGAATTCACCCCTCCACTTT	CASSFARTGWNSPLHF
TRBJ1-5	TRBV18	.	.	TGTGCCAGCTCACCAGAACGGATAAATCAGCCCCAGCATTTT	CASSPERINQPQHF
TRBJ1-5	TRBV2	TRBD1	.	TGTGCCAGCAGGGGGACAGGGGAGCATCAGCCCCAGCATTTT	CASRGTGEHQPQHF
TRBJ2-7	TRBV7-8	TRBD2	.	TGTGCCAGCAGCACCAGTAAATCCGGGAGGGAGTACTTC	CASSTSKSGREYF
TRBJ1-1	TRBV10-3	TRBD1	.	TGTGCCATCGGGACAGGGGAGAACACTGAAGCTTTCTTT	CAIGTGENTEAFF
TRBJ2-7	TRBV6-1	.	.	TGTGCCAGCAGTGAGGTTGGGGGAACCGAGCAGTACTTC	CASSEVGGTEQYF
TRBJ1-1	TRBV28	.	.	TGTGCCAGCAGTTGGACGGAGGACACTGAAGCTTTCTTT	CASSWTEDTEAFF
TRBJ1-2	TRBV30	TRBD1	.	TGTGCCTGGAAGGTGGTTGGACAGGCCGCTAACTATGGCTACACCTTC	CAWKVVGQAANYGYTF
TRBJ2-1	TRBV19	TRBD2	.	TGTGCCAGTAGTATGCCCGGCACTAGCGGGAGGGCCTACAATGAGCAGTTCTTC	CASSMPGTSGRAYNEQFF
TRBJ2-1	TRBV6-1	TRBD2	.	TGTGCCAGCAGTGAAGGAACTAGCGGCCGTGGGGGTTTCTTC	CASSEGTSGRGGFF
TRBJ2-7	TRBV28	.	once	TGTGCCAGCAGTTTAGGCGGGAAGCCCTACGAGCAGTACTTC	CASSLGGKPYEQYF
TRBJ1-3	TRBV15	.	.	TGTGCCACCAGCAGAGCGAGGACAGCCATGAGCTCTGGAAACACCATATATTTT	CATSRARTAMSSGNTIYF
TRBJ1-2	TRBV5-5	.	.	TGTGCCAGCAGCTTGGAGGGGGGTTCCGACTATGGCTACACCTTC	CASSLEGGSDYGYTF
TRBJ2-7	TRBV5-1	TRBD1	.	TGCGCCAGCAGCTTGATGGGACAGATCTACGAGCAGTACTTC	CASSLMGQIYEQYF
TRBJ1-4	TRBV28	.	.	TGTGCCAGCAGTTCTGCAGTTGAAAAACTGTTTTTT	CASSSAVEKLFF
TRBJ1-4	TRBV7-9	.	.	TGTGCCAGCAGCTTAGCGCTTGTAGGGTTCTCTGATGAAAAACTGTTTTTT	CASSLALVGFSDEKLFF
TRBJ1-5	TRBV7-2	.	.	TGTGCCAGCAGCCTATATGAACGCAGGGTACCTCAGCCCCAGCATTTT	CASSLYERRVPQPQHF
TRBJ2-5	TRBV6-5	.	.	TGTGCCAGCAGGGGTCTCGCGGAGCAAGAGACCCAGTACTTC	CASRGLAEQETQYF
TRBJ1-6	TRBV30	.	.	TGTGCCTGGGGTTCCCTGGGATCTAATTCACCCCTCCACTTT	CAWGSLGSNSPLHF
TRBJ2-1	TRBV9	TRBD1	.	TGTGCCAGCAGCTTCCAGGGGGAAAGCTACAATGAGCAGTTCTTC	CASSFQGESYNEQFF
TRBJ2-1	TRBV5-1	.	.	TGCGCCAGCAGCTTGGAGAACGGAGTCTACAATGAGCAGTTCTTC	CASSLENGVYNEQFF